Here is one T cell receptor beta chain with its context. The antigen is unknown. PCR involved 60 Vbeta and 13 Jbeta primers. The table came from immunoSEQ multiplex PCR; TCRdb's copy has only in-frame clones and leaves some out. The data contain about 120,000 clones, around 75% of them singletons. The entry originates in a study of cytomegalovirus exposure and HLA in healthy donors. Study results and limitations: Some V segments, TRBV6-2 and TRBV6-3 among them, were indistinguishable and were therefore excluded.

V was shortened by 4 bases and J by 1 base, with 14 bases between the two germline ends. CDR1 and CDR2 from the germline V gene are MDHEN and SYDVKM. The CDR3 is 17 residues long. Sequenced material: PBMCs. The rearrangement uses TRBV28 and TRBJ1-6; tentative D call: TRBD1 (6 bases). This sequence originates from a man younger than 45 in good health and CMV-seronegative. Here the CDR3 reads CASSSAQGGSYNSPLHF. DNA of the CDR3: TGTGCCAGCAGTTCTGCACAGGGTGGGTCCTATAATTCACCCCTCCACTTT.